One and the same sample provided the 3 T cell receptor beta chains below, sequenced in a study of blood T cell repertoires in COVID-19 (dated by TCRdb to the early 2020s). Library construction relied on the immunoSEQ multiplex PCR assay. TCRdb holds this immuneACCESS table with in-frame rearrangements only. Some clones are missing; in checked studies, unresolved V genes explain under half, and the rest has no known cause. Here the sample has 120,000 or so clones; 80% occur a single time. The top ten clones comprise 1.5% to 2% of the sample. The sample taken for sequencing was peripheral blood. The receptors come from a man in his sixties or seventies with acute or convalescent COVID-19.

V and J are TRBV5-6 and TRBJ1-4; D is possibly TRBD1 (6 bases). V was trimmed by 5 bases and J by 4 bases, leaving 15 bases between them. The CDR3 has 15 amino acids. The germline gives CDR1 SGHDT, CDR2 YYEEEE. In nucleotides, the CDR3 is TGTGCCAGCAGTACAACAGGGAGAGATAATGAAAAACTGTTTTTT. Translated, it gives CASSTTGRDNEKLFF.

The rearrangement links TRBV4-1 to TRBJ2-3; D unclear. Germline-derived CDR1 and CDR2 are MGHRA and YSYEKL. The CDR3 has 15 residues. V was trimmed by 4 bases and J by 0 bases, leaving 11 bases between them. The CDR3 nucleotides read TGCGCCAGCAGCCTAACTACCCAGAGCACAGATACGCAGTATTTT. Translating gives CASSLTTQSTDTQYF.

V usage is TRBV18 and J usage is TRBJ1-1; 7 bases fit TRBD1. The V and J ends lost 3 bases and 3 bases, in that order; junction bases with no gene match: 10. CDR1 and CDR2 (germline): KGHSH, LQKENI. The CDR3 is made up of 16 amino acids. The DNA for the CDR3 is TGTGCCAGCTCACCTCTACAGGGGAGTTCGGACACTGAAGCTTTCTTT. It specifies CASSPLQGSSDTEAFF.